This T cell receptor beta chain comes out of a study of blood T cell repertoires in COVID-19. Original handling: Estimation of nucleated cell counts relied on the amplification of reference gene primers. The table came from immunoSEQ multiplex PCR; TCRdb's copy has only in-frame clones and leaves some out. The D gene and trimming were derived from the DNA, and the V and J assignments and clone size from that table. Of 150,000 to 200,000 clones in the sample, about 80% were seen once. Sequencing input: peripheral blood. The receptor was derived from a woman of 80 years or more with acute or convalescent COVID-19.

The CDR3 DNA reads TGTGCCAGCAGCTTAGGTAGGGGTGGGGACTTGGAGCAGTACTTC. Translation: CASSLGRGGDLEQYF. The gene calls are TRBV7-6 and TRBJ2-7; possible D gene TRBD2, 6 bases. Germline loops: CDR1 SGHVS, CDR2 FNYEAQ. The CDR3 length is 15 residues. Trimming removed 1 base from V and 7 bases from J, with 17 bases in between.